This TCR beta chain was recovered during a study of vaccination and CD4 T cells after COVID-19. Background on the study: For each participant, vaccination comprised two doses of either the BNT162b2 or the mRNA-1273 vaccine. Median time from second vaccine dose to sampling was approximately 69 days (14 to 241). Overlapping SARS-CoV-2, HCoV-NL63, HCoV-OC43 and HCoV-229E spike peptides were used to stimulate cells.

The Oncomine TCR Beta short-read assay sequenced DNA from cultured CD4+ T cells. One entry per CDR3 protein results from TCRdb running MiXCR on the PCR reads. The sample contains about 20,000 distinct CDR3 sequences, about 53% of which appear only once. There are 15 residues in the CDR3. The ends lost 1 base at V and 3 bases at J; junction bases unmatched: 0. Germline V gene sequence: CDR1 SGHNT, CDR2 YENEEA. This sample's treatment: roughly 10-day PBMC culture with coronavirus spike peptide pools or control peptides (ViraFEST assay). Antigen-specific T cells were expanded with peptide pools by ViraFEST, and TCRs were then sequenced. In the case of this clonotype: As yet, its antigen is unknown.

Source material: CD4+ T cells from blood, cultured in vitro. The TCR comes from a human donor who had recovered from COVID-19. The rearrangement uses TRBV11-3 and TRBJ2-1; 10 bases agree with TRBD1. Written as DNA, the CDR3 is TGTGCCAGCAGCTTAGGGACAGGGGGCTACAATGAGCAGTTCTTC. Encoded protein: CASSLGTGGYNEQFF.